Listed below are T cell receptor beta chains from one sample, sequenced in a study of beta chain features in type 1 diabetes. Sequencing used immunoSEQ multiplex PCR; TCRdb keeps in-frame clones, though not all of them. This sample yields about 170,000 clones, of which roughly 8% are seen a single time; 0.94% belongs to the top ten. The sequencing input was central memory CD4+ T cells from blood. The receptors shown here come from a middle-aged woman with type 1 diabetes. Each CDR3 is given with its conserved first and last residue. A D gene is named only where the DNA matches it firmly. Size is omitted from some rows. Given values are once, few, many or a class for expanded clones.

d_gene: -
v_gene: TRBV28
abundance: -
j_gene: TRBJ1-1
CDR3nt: TGTGCCAGCAGTCCCACTGCGGCTGATTACACTGAAGCTTTCTTT
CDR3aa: CASSPTAADYTEAFF

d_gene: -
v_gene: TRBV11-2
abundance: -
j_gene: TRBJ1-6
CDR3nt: TGTGCCAGCAGCTTAGAGGGGCTGGGCAGTAGGTCCCTCCACTTT
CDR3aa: CASSLEGLGSRSLHF

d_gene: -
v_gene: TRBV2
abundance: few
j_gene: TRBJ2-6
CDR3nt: TGTGCCAGCATAAAAGGGGGCTCTGGGGCCAACGTCCTGACTTTC
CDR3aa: CASIKGGSGANVLTF

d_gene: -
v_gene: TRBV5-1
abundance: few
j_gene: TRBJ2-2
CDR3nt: TGCGCCAGCATCCGGTCCAGCGCCGAGAACACCGGGGAGCTGTTTTTT
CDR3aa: CASIRSSAENTGELFF

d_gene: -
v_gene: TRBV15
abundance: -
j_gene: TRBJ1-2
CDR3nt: TGTGCCACCAGCAGAGATTACGGGGGGTCCTATGGCTACACCTTC
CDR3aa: CATSRDYGGSYGYTF

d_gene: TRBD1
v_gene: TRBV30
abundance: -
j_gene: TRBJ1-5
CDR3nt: TGTGCCTGGACCGACAGGGATGATCAGCCCCAGCATTTT
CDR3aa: CAWTDRDDQPQHF

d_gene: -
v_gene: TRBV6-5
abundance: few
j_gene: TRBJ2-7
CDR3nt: TGTGCCAGCAGTGCGCCGGGAACCAAAGCCGTCGAGCAGTACTTC
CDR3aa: CASSAPGTKAVEQYF

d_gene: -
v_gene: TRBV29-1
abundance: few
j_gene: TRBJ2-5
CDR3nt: TGCAGCGCCAAGCGCGGTGGGACACAAGAGACCCAGTACTTC
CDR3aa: CSAKRGGTQETQYF

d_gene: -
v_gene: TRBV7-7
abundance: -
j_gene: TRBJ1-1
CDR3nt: TGTGCTAGCAGCCCCTTGGGACTCCTGAACACTGAAGCTTTCTTT
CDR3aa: CASSPLGLLNTEAFF

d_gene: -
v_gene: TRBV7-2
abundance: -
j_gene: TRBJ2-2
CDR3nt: TGTGCCAGCAGCTTAAGGCGGGGGGAGCTGTTTTTT
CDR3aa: CASSLRRGELFF

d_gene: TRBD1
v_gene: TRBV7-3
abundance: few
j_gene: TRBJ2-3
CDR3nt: TGTGCCAGCAGCGGACAGGCCACAGATACGCAGTATTTT
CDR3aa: CASSGQATDTQYF

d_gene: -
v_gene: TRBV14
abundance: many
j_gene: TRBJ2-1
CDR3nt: TGTGCCAGCAGCCGCTTTAGATCAGGCGATGAGCAGTTCTTC
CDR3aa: CASSRFRSGDEQFF

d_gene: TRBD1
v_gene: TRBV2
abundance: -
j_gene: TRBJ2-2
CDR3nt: TGTGCCAGCAGTTACGGACAGGTTGGAAGAGTCGGGGAGCTGTTTTTT
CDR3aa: CASSYGQVGRVGELFF

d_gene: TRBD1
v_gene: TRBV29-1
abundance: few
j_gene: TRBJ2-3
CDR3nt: TGCAGCGTTGAAGATTGGACAGGTACCACAGATACGCAGTATTTT
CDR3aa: CSVEDWTGTTDTQYF

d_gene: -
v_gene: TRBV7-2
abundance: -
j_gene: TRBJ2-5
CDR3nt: TGTGCCAGCAGCCGACAGGATACGAAGACCCAGTACTTC
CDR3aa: CASSRQDTKTQYF

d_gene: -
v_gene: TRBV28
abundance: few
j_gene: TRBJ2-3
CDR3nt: TGTGCCAGCAGTCCTCCAGGTAGCGGCACAGATACGCAGTATTTT
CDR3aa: CASSPPGSGTDTQYF

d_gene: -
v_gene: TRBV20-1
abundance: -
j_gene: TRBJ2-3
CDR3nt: TGCAGTGCTAAGCGGGATACGCAGTATTTT
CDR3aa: CSAKRDTQYF

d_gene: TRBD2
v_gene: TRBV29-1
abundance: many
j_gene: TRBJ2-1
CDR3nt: TGCAGCGTTTCTAGCGGGAGGAATGAGCAGTTCTTC
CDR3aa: CSVSSGRNEQFF

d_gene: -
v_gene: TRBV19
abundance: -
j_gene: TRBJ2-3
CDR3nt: TGTGCCAGTAGGGGAGTATCTAGCACAGATACGCAGTATTTT
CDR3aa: CASRGVSSTDTQYF

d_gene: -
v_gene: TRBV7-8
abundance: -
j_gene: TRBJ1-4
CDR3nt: TGTGCCAGCAGCTTCCAAGGGGTTGGAGAAAAACTGTTTTTT
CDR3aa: CASSFQGVGEKLFF

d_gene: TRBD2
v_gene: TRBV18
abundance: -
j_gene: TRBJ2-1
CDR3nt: TGTGCCAGCTCATCGGGACTAGCGGGAGGATCCTACAATGAGCAGTTCTTC
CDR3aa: CASSSGLAGGSYNEQFF

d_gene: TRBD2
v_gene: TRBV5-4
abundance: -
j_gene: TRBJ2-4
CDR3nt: TGTGCCAGCAGCTTGGCCCAGCGGGGAGACATTCAGTACTTC
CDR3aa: CASSLAQRGDIQYF

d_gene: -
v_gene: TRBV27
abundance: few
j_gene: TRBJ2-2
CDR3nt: TGTGCCAGCGGCGGGACTTTCGGTAACACCGGGGAGCTGTTTTTT
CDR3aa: CASGGTFGNTGELFF

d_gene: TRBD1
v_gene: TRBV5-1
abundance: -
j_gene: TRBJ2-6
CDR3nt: TGCGCCAGCAGCAGAGGACAGGTGGAGGCCAACGTCCTGACTTTC
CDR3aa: CASSRGQVEANVLTF

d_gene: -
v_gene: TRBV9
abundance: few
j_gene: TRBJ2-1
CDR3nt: TGTGCCAGCAGCGTTGGGCCGTACAATGAGCAGTTCTTC
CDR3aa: CASSVGPYNEQFF

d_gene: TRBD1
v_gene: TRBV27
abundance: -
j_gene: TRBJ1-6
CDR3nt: TGTGCCAGCAGTTTACGGCAGGGGGCGTACGACAATTCACCCCTCCACTTT
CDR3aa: CASSLRQGAYDNSPLHF

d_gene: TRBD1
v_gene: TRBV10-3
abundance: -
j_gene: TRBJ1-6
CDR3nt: TGTGCCACCCTCGGGACAGGAGAATCACCCCTCCACTTT
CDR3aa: CATLGTGESPLHF

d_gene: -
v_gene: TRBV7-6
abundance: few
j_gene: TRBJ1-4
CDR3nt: TGTGCCAGCAGCCTCTGGGGGGGTAATGAAAAACTGTTTTTT
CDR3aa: CASSLWGGNEKLFF

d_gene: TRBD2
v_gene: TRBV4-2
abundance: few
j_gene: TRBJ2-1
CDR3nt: TGTGCCAGCAGCCAAGAGGGGGCTAGCGGGTATGGAAATGAGCAGTTCTTC
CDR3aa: CASSQEGASGYGNEQFF

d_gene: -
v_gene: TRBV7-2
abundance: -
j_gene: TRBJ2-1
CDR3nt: TGTGCCAGCAGCTTAGACTGGAGCTCCTACAATGAGCAGTTCTTC
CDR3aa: CASSLDWSSYNEQFF

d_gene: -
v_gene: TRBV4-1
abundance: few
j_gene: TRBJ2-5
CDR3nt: TGCGCCAGCAGCCTTCCTGGCGAGACCCAGTACTTC
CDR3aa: CASSLPGETQYF

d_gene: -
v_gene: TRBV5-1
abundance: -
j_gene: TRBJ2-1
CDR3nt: TGCGCCAGCAGCTCCCGACAGACGCTAATTTACAATGAGCAGTTCTTC
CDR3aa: CASSSRQTLIYNEQFF

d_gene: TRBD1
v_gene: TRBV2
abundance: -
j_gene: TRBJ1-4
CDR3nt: TGTGCCAGCAGCACCGGGACAGGGAGTGAAAAACTGTTTTTT
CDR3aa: CASSTGTGSEKLFF

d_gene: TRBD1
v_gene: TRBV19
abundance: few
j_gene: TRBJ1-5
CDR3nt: TGTGCCAGTAGTATTGGAGGACAGGGGCGGCCCCAGCATTTT
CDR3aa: CASSIGGQGRPQHF

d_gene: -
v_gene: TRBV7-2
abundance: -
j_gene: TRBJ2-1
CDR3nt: TGTGCCAGCAGCTTAGGAGCGGGTCTTTACAATGAGCAGTTCTTC
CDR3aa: CASSLGAGLYNEQFF

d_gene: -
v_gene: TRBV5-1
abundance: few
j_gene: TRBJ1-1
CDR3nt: TGCGCCAGCAGCTTGGGAGGGGAGGTTACTGAAGCTTTCTTT
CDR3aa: CASSLGGEVTEAFF

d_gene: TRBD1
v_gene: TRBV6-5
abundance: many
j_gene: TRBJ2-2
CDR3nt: TGTGCCAGCAGTCCCGGGACAGGGGACACCGGGGAGCTGTTTTTT
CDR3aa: CASSPGTGDTGELFF

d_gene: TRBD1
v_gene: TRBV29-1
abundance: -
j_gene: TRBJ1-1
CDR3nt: TGCAGCGTTGTGGGACAGCCGAACACTGAAGCTTTCTTT
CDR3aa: CSVVGQPNTEAFF

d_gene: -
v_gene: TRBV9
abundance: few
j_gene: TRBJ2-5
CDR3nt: TGTGCCAGCAGCGGATCCGGGTCTCAATGGGAGACCCAGTACTTC
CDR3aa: CASSGSGSQWETQYF

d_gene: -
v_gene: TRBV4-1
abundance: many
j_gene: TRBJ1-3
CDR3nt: TGCGCCAGCAGCCAAGGTCGAGTAGGGAGTGGTGGAAACACCATATATTTT
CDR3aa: CASSQGRVGSGGNTIYF

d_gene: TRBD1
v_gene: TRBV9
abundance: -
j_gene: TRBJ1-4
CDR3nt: TGTGCCAGCAGCGTAGGAGGGACAGGGACTAATGAAAAACTGTTTTTT
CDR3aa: CASSVGGTGTNEKLFF

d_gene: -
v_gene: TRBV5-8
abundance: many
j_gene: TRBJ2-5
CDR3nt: TGTGCCAGCAGCTTGGACATCCAGACCCAGTACTTC
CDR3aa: CASSLDIQTQYF

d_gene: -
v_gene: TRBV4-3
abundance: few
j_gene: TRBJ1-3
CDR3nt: TGCGCCAGCAGCCAAGGGGCAGCCAACTCTGGAAACACCATATATTTT
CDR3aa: CASSQGAANSGNTIYF

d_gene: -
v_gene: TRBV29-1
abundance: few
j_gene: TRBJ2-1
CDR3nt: TGCAGCGTTGGGCGGGTCCACAATGAGCAGTTCTTC
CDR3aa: CSVGRVHNEQFF

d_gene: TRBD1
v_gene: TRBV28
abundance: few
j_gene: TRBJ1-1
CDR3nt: TGTGCCAGCAGATCCCGGGACAGACCGAACACTGAAGCTTTCTTT
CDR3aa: CASRSRDRPNTEAFF

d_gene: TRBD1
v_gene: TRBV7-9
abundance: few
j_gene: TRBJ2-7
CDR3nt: TGTGCCAGCAGCCCCACGTTGGGGCAGGGGGCTCGAACGGCCTACGAGCAGTACTTC
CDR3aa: CASSPTLGQGARTAYEQYF

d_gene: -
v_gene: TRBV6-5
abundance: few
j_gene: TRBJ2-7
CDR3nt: TGTGCCAGCACTGAGGGGGACCCCTACGAGCAGTACTTC
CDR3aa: CASTEGDPYEQYF